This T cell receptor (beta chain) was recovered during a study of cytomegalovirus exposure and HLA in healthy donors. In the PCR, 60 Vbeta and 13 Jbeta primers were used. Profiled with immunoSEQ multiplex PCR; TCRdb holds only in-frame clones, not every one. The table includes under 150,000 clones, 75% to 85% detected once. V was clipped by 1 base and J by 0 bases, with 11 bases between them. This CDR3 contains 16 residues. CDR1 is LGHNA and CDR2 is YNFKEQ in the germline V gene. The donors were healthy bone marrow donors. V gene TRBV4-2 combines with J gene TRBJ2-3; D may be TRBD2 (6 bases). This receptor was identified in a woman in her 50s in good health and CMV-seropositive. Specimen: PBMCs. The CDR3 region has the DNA TGTGCCAGCAGCCAAGCTAAGGGGACTAGCACAGATACGCAGTATTTT. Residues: CASSQAKGTSTDTQYF.